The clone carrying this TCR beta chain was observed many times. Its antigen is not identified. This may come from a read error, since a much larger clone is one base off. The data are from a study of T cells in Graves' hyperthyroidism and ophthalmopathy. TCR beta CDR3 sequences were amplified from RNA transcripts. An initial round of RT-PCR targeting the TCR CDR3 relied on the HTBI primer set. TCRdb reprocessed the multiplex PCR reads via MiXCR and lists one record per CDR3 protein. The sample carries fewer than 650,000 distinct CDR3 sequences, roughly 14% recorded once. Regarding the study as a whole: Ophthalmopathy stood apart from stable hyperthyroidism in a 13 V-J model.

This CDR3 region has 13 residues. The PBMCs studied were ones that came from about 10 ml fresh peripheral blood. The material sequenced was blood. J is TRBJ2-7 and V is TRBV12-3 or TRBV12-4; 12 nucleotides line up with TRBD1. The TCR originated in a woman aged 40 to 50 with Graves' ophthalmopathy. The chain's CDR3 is CAGSPGQGAEQYF. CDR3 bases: TGTGCCGGCAGCCCGGGACAGGGGGCCGAGCAGTACTTC.